This T cell receptor beta chain was obtained from a study of cytomegalovirus exposure and HLA in healthy donors. Primers included in the PCR were 60 Vbeta and 13 Jbeta primers. Sequencing used immunoSEQ multiplex PCR; TCRdb keeps in-frame clones, though not all of them. The sample lists some 170,000 clones, 77% occurring once. Study-wide points: Both high specificity and high sensitivity reportedly marked the classifier's diagnosis of cytomegalovirus status.

Germline V gives CDR1 MDHEN, CDR2 SYDVKM. The CDR3 has 14 amino acids. Trimming shortened V by 6 bases and J by 4 bases, and 10 bases separated the two germline ends. Notes on this clone: Antigen specificity is unknown.

What was sequenced was PBMCs. This TCR derives from a woman aged 60-75 years in good health and CMV-seropositive. This chain connects TRBV28 to TRBJ2-6; D unclear. The CDR3 is CASRPRSGANVLTF. The CDR3 coding sequence is TGTGCCAGCAGGCCTAGGTCCGGGGCCAACGTCCTGACTTTC.